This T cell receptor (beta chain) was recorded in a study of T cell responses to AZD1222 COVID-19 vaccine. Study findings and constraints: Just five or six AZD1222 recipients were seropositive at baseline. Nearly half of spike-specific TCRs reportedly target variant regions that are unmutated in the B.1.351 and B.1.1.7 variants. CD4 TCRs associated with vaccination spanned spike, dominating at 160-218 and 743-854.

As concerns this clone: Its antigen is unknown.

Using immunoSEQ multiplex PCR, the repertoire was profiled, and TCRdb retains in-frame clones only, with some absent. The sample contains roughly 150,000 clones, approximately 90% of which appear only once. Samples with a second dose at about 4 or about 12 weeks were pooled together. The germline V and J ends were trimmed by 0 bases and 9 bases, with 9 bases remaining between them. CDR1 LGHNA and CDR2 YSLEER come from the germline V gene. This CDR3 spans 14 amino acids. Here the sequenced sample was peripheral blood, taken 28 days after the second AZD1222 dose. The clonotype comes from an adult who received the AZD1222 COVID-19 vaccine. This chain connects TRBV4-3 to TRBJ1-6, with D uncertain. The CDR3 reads CASSQEVGFSPLHF. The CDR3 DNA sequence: TGCGCCAGCAGCCAAGAAGTAGGATTTTCACCCCTCCACTTT.